Each of the 23 T cell receptor beta chains below was sequenced from the same sample in a study of Graves' ophthalmopathy and Graves' hyperthyroidism. From RNA, the CDR3 regions of TCR beta chains were amplified and sequenced. The first round was an RT-PCR with HTBI primers, and the second round was a multiplex PCR. TCRdb re-called the multiplex PCR reads with MiXCR, one entry per CDR3 protein. The table shows about 1.2 million distinct CDR3 sequences, with approximately 35% occurring only once. The sequencing input was peripheral blood or thyroid tissue (not recorded which). These TCRs come from an adult man with Graves' hyperthyroidism.

The V gene is TRBV2, the J gene TRBJ1-1, with 8 bases fitting TRBD1. The germline gives CDR1 SNHLY, CDR2 FYNNEI. After removal of 10 bases from V and 4 bases from J, the junction contained 8 bases not matched to a gene. This CDR3 region has 13 residues. The CDR3: CATLTTGATEAFF. The CDR3 DNA is TGTGCCACCCTTACGACAGGGGCCACTGAAGCTTTCTTT.

To note about this clonotype: Relative to the germline gene, one junction end is altered; a read error may explain this. The genes are TRBV10-2 and TRBJ2-7; D tentatively reads TRBD1 or TRBD2 (5 bases each). Germline CDR1 is WSHSY and CDR2 is SAAADI. CDR3 length: 15 amino acids. The CDR3 nucleotides read TGTGCCAGCAGGTCCTCAGCGGAGTTGGGACGCGAGCAGTACTTC. Protein sequence: CASRSSAELGREQYF.

V gene TRBV10-2 combines with J gene TRBJ1-2; 10 nucleotides match TRBD1. V was clipped by 5 bases and J by 6 bases; unmatched bases: 6. There are 14 residues in the CDR3. Germline V gene lookup returns CDR1 WSHSY and CDR2 SAAADI. As DNA, the CDR3 is TGCGCCAGCAGTCGGGACAGGGGATGGGATGGCTACACCTTC. It encodes CASSRDRGWDGYTF.

This clonotype was observed at least ten times. This chain links TRBV5-1 with TRBJ1-6, with a weak D call TRBD1 (6 bases). Trimming stripped 0 bases from V and 5 bases from J, with 12 bases between. Germline-derived CDR1 and CDR2 are SGHRS and YFSETQ. CDR3 size: 16 residues. The CDR3 sequence is CASSLATGSDNSPLHF. Written as DNA, the CDR3 is TGCGCCAGCAGCTTGGCCACAGGGTCAGATAATTCACCCCTCCACTTT.

This clonotype has at least ten counts. This chain links TRBV7-8 with TRBJ1-1; D is unclear. This CDR3 spans 13 amino acids. Looked up from germline, CDR1 is SGHVS and CDR2 is FQNEAQ. V was trimmed by 5 bases and J by 4 bases, leaving 11 bases between them. CDR3 bases: TGTGCCAGCAGCCCAGGTTACCCCACTGAAGCTTTCTTT. As protein: CASSPGYPTEAFF.

The chain links TRBV24-1 to TRBJ2-5; TRBD2 might be the D (6 bases). The V and J ends lost 0 bases and 9 bases respectively, with 13 bases between them. CDR3 length: 14 residues. CDR1 and CDR2 (germline): KGHDR, SFDVKD. The CDR3 reads CATSDLAGTGAQYF. DNA for the CDR3: TGTGCCACCAGTGATTTGGCAGGTACGGGGGCCCAGTACTTC.

Remarks on this clonotype: A read error is possible here, since a much larger clone lies one base away. V usage is TRBV19 and J usage is TRBJ1-5; no firm D call. The CDR3 is 14 amino acids. Germline V gives CDR1 LNHDA, CDR2 SQIVND (reference sequence). CDR3 sequence reads: CASTHLDLNQPRHF. The CDR3 DNA sequence: TGTGCCAGTACCCACCTGGACCTCAATCAGCCCCGGCATTTT.

The genes are TRBV2 and TRBJ2-7, with 10 bases fitting TRBD2. V gave up 10 bases and J gave up 2 bases; unmatched junction bases: 5. CDR3 length equals 13 residues. Germline CDR1 is SNHLY and CDR2 is FYNNEI. DNA of the CDR3: TGTGCCATTCTCGGGACTAGCGCCTACGAGCAGTACTTC. Its protein product is CAILGTSAYEQYF.

The chain uses TRBV12-3 or TRBV12-4 and TRBJ1-2; tentative D call: TRBD1 (6 bases). The V end lost 7 bases, the J end lost 6 bases, and 18 bases lay between the germline ends. The CDR3 contains 14 residues. CDR3 DNA sequence: TGTGCCAGCAACTCCGGGACAAGTGGTCATGGCTACACCTTC. Its translation: CASNSGTSGHGYTF.

Remarks on this clonotype: A much more abundant neighbour one base away suggests this may be a read error. The chain uses TRBV20-1 and TRBJ1-1; D ambiguous. The CDR3 has 13 residues. Trimming left V 5 bases short and J 4 bases short, with 14 bases between. The germline V gene has CDR1 DFQATT and CDR2 SNEGSKA (reference sequence). CDR3 amino acids: CSAPDGEATEAFF. CDR3 in DNA: TGCAGTGCTCCCGACGGGGAGGCCACTGAAGCTTTCTTT.

This clonotype was observed many times. The chain joins TRBV20-1 to TRBJ1-4; D is possibly TRBD1 (6 bases). The CDR3 length is 15 residues. The V and J ends lost 6 bases and 5 bases respectively, with 19 bases between them. Germline-derived CDR1 and CDR2 are DFQATT and SNEGSKA (reference sequence). The CDR3 loop reads CSANYEGGVNEKLFF. The CDR3, as DNA: TGCAGTGCCAACTACGAGGGGGGTGTGAATGAAAAACTGTTTTTT.

V gene TRBV25-1 combines with J gene TRBJ1-5; the D gene is possibly TRBD1 (6 bases). V was cut by 8 bases and J by 1 base, with 9 bases left in between. CDR3 length equals 13 residues. The V gene's germline CDR1 is MGHDK and CDR2 SYGVNS. CDR3 nucleotide sequence: TGTGCCAGCGCCGGACAGAGCAATCAGCCCCAGCATTTT. It translates to CASAGQSNQPQHF.

The chain is built from TRBV2 and TRBJ2-2, with 10 positions matching TRBD1. CDR1 and CDR2 from the germline V gene are SNHLY and FYNNEI. The CDR3 totals 14 residues. V trimming: 4 bases; J trimming: 11 bases; junction bases outside the gene matches: 7. The DNA for the CDR3 is TGTGCCAGCAGTGGACCGACAGGGGGCGGCGAGCTGTTTTTT. Its protein is CASSGPTGGGELFF.

Ten or more counts support this clonotype. The CDR3 is CASRDPGTGGSYEQYF. The CDR3 DNA reads TGTGCCAGCAGAGACCCCGGGACAGGGGGCTCCTACGAGCAGTACTTC. The chain is built from TRBV7-2 and TRBJ2-7; 11 positions agree with TRBD1. The V segment lost 6 bases and the J segment 0 bases; nucleotides outside the gene matches: 7. Germline V CDR1 and CDR2: SGHTA, FQGNSA. The CDR3 extends over 16 amino acids.

This clonotype was seen repeatedly, ten times or more. The junction departs from the called germline gene at one end, perhaps through a read error. The chain joins TRBV20-1 to TRBJ2-7; 14 nucleotides match TRBD2. Germline loops: CDR1 DFQATT, CDR2 SNEGSKA (reference sequence). The CDR3 sequence is 12 residues long. The CDR3 nucleotides are TGCAGTGCTAGGACTAGCGGGAGGGCCCCTACTTTC. It translates to CSARTSGRAPTF.

This clonotype occurred many times. The gene calls are TRBV29-1 and TRBJ2-7; no firm D call. The CDR3 has 13 amino acids. V was pared by 4 bases and J by 0 bases, with 10 bases between. CDR1 SQVTM and CDR2 ANQGSEA come from the germline V gene. CDR3 bases: TGCAGCGTTGTGGCTCCGAGCTCCTACGAGCAGTACTTC. Its protein product is CSVVAPSSYEQYF.

Many counts were recorded for this clonotype. This chain joins TRBV20-1 and TRBJ1-5; D is unclear. Looked up from germline, CDR1 is DFQATT and CDR2 is SNEGSKA (reference sequence). The length of the CDR3 is 15 residues. V was clipped by 5 bases and J by 0 bases, with 14 bases between them. The CDR3 here is CSAFDGKDSNQPQHF. In DNA, the CDR3 is TGCAGTGCTTTCGACGGGAAAGATAGCAATCAGCCCCAGCATTTT.

The rearrangement joins TRBV15 to TRBJ2-5; 11 bases map to TRBD1. This CDR3 has 14 amino acids. Germline V gene lookup returns CDR1 LNHNV and CDR2 YYDKDF (reference sequence). The V and J ends lost 3 bases and 5 bases, in that order; junction bases with no gene match: 2. This CDR3 is CATSSRDRGETQYF. CDR3 DNA: TGTGCCACCAGCAGCCGGGACAGGGGGGAGACCCAGTACTTC.

Many counts were recorded for this clonotype. V is TRBV2 and J is TRBJ2-2, with 7 bases aligning to TRBD1. Trimming at V came to 5 bases and at J to 2 bases, leaving 11 bases not matched to a gene. CDR1 is SNHLY and CDR2 is FYNNEI in the germline V gene. This CDR3 is built from 17 residues. CDR3 DNA: TGTGCCAGCAGTATGCGTTCGGGACAGAGCAACACCGGGGAGCTGTTTTTT. Its protein product is CASSMRSGQSNTGELFF.

This clonotype was observed a handful of times. V and J are TRBV7-2 and TRBJ2-7, with TRBD2 as a possible D gene (7 bases). V gave up 7 bases and J gave up 3 bases, with 22 bases separating them. CDR1 is SGHTA and CDR2 is FQGNSA in the germline V gene. The CDR3 length is 16 residues. CDR3 coding DNA: TGTGCCAGCACCCGAATGGGCGAGGGGGGGCTCTACGAGCAGTACTTC. Translating gives CASTRMGEGGLYEQYF. Full variable domain (remainder filled in from reference TRBV7-2 and TRBJ2-7): GAGVSQSPSNKVTEKGKDVELRCDPISGHTALYWYRQSLGQGLEFLIYFQGNSAPDKSGLPSDRFSAERTGGSVSTLTIQRTQQEDSAVYLCASTRMGEGGLYEQYFGPGTRLTVT.

V usage is TRBV10-2 and J usage is TRBJ2-2; 10 nucleotides line up with TRBD1. The CDR3 extends over 15 amino acids. With 6 bases clipped from V and 3 bases from J, the junction kept 4 bases outside the gene matches. Germline V lookup: CDR1 WSHSY, CDR2 SAAADI. DNA for the CDR3: TGCGCCAGCAGATACGGGACAGGGGACACCGGGGAGCTGTTTTTT. Translating it yields CASRYGTGDTGELFF.

This clonotype was detected many times. The chain employs TRBV20-1 and TRBJ2-7, with 7 bases that match TRBD1. The J segment lost 2 bases and the V segment lost 2 bases, leaving 3 bases of the junction unmatched. The V gene's germline CDR1 is DFQATT and CDR2 SNEGSKA (reference sequence). The length of the CDR3 is 13 residues. The CDR3 DNA reads TGCAGTGCTAGACAAGGACAGGCCTACGAGCAGTACTTC. Its translation: CSARQGQAYEQYF.

The chain uses TRBV29-1 and TRBJ1-2, with 7 bases that match TRBD1. From germline, CDR1 is SQVTM and CDR2 ANQGSEA. This CDR3 has 12 residues. J was trimmed by 0 bases and V by 8 bases; bases with no gene match: 3. The CDR3 loop is CSYDRANYGYTF. DNA for the CDR3: TGCAGCTACGACAGGGCTAACTATGGCTACACCTTC.